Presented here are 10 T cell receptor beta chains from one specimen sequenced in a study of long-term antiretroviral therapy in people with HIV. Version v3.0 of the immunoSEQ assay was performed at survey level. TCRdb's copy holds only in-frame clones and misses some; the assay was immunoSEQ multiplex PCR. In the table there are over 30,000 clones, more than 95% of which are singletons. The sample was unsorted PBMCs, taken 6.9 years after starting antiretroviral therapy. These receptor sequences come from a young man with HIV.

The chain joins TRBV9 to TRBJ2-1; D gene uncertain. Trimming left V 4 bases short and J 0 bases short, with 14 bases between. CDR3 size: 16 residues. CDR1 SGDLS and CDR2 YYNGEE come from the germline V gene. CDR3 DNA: TGTGCCAGCAGCCCTTTTATCTCTCACTCCTACAATGAGCAGTTCTTC. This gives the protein CASSPFISHSYNEQFF.

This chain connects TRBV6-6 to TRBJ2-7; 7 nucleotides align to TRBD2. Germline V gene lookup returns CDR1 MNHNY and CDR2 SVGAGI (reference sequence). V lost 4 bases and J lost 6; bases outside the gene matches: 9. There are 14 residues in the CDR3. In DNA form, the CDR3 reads TGTGCCAGCAGTTCTGCGGGAGCGGGTTTCGAGCAGTACTTC. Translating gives CASSSAGAGFEQYF.

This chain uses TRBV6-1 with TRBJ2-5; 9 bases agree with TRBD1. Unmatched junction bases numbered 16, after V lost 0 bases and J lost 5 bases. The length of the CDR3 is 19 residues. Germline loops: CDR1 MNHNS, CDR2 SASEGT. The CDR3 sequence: CASSEAPTGGQGMWETQYF. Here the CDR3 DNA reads TGTGCCAGCAGTGAAGCGCCCACGGGGGGACAGGGTATGTGGGAGACCCAGTACTTC.

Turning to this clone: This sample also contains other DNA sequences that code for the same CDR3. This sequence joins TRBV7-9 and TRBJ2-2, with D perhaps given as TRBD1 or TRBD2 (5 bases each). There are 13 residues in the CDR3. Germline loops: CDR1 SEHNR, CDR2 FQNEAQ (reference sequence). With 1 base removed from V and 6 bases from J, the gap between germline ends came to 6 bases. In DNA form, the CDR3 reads TGTGCCAGCAGCTTAGGAGGGGCCGGGGAGCTGTTTTTT. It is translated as CASSLGGAGELFF.

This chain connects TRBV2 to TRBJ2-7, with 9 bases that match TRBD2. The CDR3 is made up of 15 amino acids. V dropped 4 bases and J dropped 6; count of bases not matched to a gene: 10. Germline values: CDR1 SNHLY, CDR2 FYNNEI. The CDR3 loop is CASSGFLAGISEQYF. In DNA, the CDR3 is TGTGCCAGCAGTGGATTTCTAGCGGGAATCAGCGAGCAGTACTTC.

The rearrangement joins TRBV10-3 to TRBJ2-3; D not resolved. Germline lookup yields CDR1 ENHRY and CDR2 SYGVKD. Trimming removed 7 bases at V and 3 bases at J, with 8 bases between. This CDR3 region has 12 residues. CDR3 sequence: CAITPGTDTQYF. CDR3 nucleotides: TGTGCCATCACCCCGGGTACAGATACGCAGTATTTT.

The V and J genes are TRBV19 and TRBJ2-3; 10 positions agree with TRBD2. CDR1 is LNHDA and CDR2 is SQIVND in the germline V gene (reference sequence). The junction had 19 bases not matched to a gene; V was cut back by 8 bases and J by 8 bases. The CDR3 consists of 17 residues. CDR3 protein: CASGEALAGEISVTQYF. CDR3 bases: TGTGCCAGTGGGGAGGCCCTAGCGGGAGAAATCAGCGTTACGCAGTATTTT.

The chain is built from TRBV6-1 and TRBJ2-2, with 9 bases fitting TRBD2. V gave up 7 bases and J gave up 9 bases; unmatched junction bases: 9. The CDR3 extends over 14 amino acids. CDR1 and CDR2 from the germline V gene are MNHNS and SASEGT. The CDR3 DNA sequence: TGTGCCAGCAAGGGGGTAGCGGGAGATCGGGAGCTGTTTTTT. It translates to CASKGVAGDRELFF.

CDR3 DNA sequence: TGCGCCAGCAGCTTGCCAGGGGGCGATGAAAAACTGTTTTTT. Residues: CASSLPGGDEKLFF. The genes are TRBV5-1 and TRBJ1-4; 8 positions agree with TRBD1. V lost 1 base to trimming and J lost 6 bases; unmatched junction nucleotides: 2. This CDR3 contains 14 residues. Germline V gene sequence: CDR1 SGHRS, CDR2 YFSETQ.

CDR3: CASSLARGLGYTF. In nucleotides, the CDR3 is TGTGCCAGCAGCTTAGCTCGGGGTTTAGGCTACACCTTC. The chain is built from TRBV7-2 and TRBJ1-2; D uncertain. The V gene lost 0 bases and the J gene lost 8 bases, with 10 bases spanning the gap. CDR3 length equals 13 residues. Germline CDR1 is SGHTA and CDR2 is FQGNSA.